These 30 T cell receptor beta chains were sequenced from one sample in a study of blood T cell repertoires in COVID-19. Profiled with immunoSEQ multiplex PCR; TCRdb holds only in-frame clones, not every one. Among approximately 220,000 clones, about nine tenths were seen once, and the ten largest hold around 3.5%. The sample was PBMCs or T cells enriched from blood (not recorded which). These receptor sequences come from a woman aged 40 to 55 with acute COVID-19.

This chain uses TRBV27 with TRBJ1-6; D ambiguous. V gave up 2 bases and J gave up 10 bases, with 18 bases separating them. CDR1 MNHEY and CDR2 SMNVEV come from the germline V gene (reference sequence). CDR3 length: 16 amino acids. This CDR3 reads CASSLARGLVGSPLHF. DNA for the CDR3: TGTGCCAGCAGTTTAGCAAGAGGGTTGGTGGGCTCACCCCTCCACTTT.

The chain links TRBV3-1 (or the pseudogene TRBV3-2) to TRBJ1-2; a possible D gene is TRBD1 (6 bases). Per germline, CDR1 LGHDT and CDR2 YNNKEL (reference sequence). This CDR3 is built from 15 residues. Trimming took 0 bases from V and 8 from J, leaving 16 bases between them. In DNA form, the CDR3 reads TGTGCCAGCAGCCAAGAATGGGCAGGGGCTGGGGGCTACACCTTC. Amino acid sequence: CASSQEWAGAGGYTF.

The chain links TRBV5-4 to TRBJ1-1; D ambiguous. The CDR3 has 13 amino acids. Germline-derived CDR1 and CDR2 are SGHNT and YYREEE (reference sequence). V lost 1 base, J lost 2 bases, and 6 bases lay in between. The CDR3 reads CASSLSVNTEAFF. CDR3 coding DNA: TGTGCCAGCAGCTTGTCTGTCAACACTGAAGCTTTCTTT.

This clone was picked up one time. This rearrangement joins TRBV28 to TRBJ1-5, with D maybe TRBD1 (5 bases). The CDR3 length is 15 residues. From germline, CDR1 is MDHEN and CDR2 SYDVKM. Trimming removed 5 bases at V and 7 bases at J, with 18 bases between. The CDR3 loop reads CASSPRMGGIQPQHF. As DNA, the CDR3 is TGTGCCAGCAGTCCTCGAATGGGGGGGATACAGCCCCAGCATTTT.

The J gene is TRBJ1-5, the V gene TRBV5-5; D not certain. CDR3 size: 15 residues. Germline CDR1 SGHKS, CDR2 YYEKEE (reference sequence). The V end lost 1 base, the J end lost 0 bases, and 8 bases lay between the germline ends. As DNA, the CDR3 is TGTGCCAGCAGCTTGTTCGAGGTTAGCAATCAGCCCCAGCATTTT. It encodes CASSLFEVSNQPQHF.

This clone has a single count. The chain carries TRBV5-1 and TRBJ1-2; unclear D gene. Trimming pared 0 bases from V and 2 bases from J, leaving 8 bases between. The CDR3 runs 14 residues. Per the germline V gene, CDR1 is SGHRS and CDR2 is YFSETQ. For the CDR3, the DNA is TGCGCCAGCAGCTTGGACGGAGGAAACTATGGCTACACCTTC. Amino acid sequence: CASSLDGGNYGYTF.

The table lists this clone with a few counts. The V call is TRBV7-9, the J call TRBJ2-4, with D maybe TRBD1 (6 bases). CDR1 is SEHNR, CDR2 FQNEAQ, per germline (reference sequence). Trimming removed 2 bases from V and 9 bases from J, with 11 bases in between. This CDR3 is 13 amino acids long. For the CDR3, the DNA is TGTGCCAGCAGCTTAACAGGGACGGGCATTCAGTACTTC. This translates into CASSLTGTGIQYF. Drawing the rest from reference TRBV7-9 and TRBJ2-4, the complete variable domain is DTGVSQNPRHKITKRGQNVTFRCDPISEHNRLYWYRQTLGQGPEFLTYFQNEAQLEKSRLLSDRFSAERPKGSFSTLEIQRTEQGDSAMYLCASSLTGTGIQYFGAGTRLSVL.

The chain employs TRBV9 and TRBJ2-1; possible D gene TRBD2, 5 bases. This CDR3 is 14 amino acids long. From germline, CDR1 is SGDLS and CDR2 YYNGEE. With 1 base removed from V and 8 bases from J, the gap between germline ends came to 13 bases. The CDR3 is CASSVRTLGDEQFF. In nucleotides, the CDR3 is TGTGCCAGCAGCGTAAGGACTCTCGGGGATGAGCAGTTCTTC.

The V and J genes are TRBV19 and TRBJ1-2; 12 nucleotides agree with TRBD1. The length of the CDR3 is 15 residues. The V gene's germline CDR1 is LNHDA and CDR2 SQIVND (reference sequence). V shed 7 bases, J shed 8 bases, and the junction held 11 bases outside the gene matches. CDR3 nucleotides: TGTGCCAGTACCATCGCGGGACAGGGGGCCGACGGCTACACCTTC. Its translation: CASTIAGQGADGYTF.

The chain carries TRBV27 and TRBJ1-5, with 7 bases identical to TRBD1. This CDR3 is 16 amino acids long. Germline V gene data show CDR1 as MNHEY and CDR2 as SMNVEV (reference sequence). The ends lost 5 bases at V and 5 bases at J; junction bases unmatched: 12. The CDR3 loop is CASSHLTGDVYQPQHF. DNA for the CDR3: TGTGCCAGCAGTCACCTTACAGGGGACGTTTATCAGCCCCAGCATTTT.

V usage is TRBV11-3 and J usage is TRBJ2-2; 10 bases are a match to TRBD2. This CDR3 spans 19 amino acids. V lost 2 bases to trimming and J lost 0 bases; unmatched junction nucleotides: 9. CDR1 SGHNT and CDR2 YENEEA come from the germline V gene. The CDR3 protein is CASSLWVGLAEPNTGELFF. The DNA for the CDR3 is TGTGCCAGCAGCTTATGGGTCGGACTAGCGGAGCCGAACACCGGGGAGCTGTTTTTT.

The J gene is TRBJ1-3, the V gene TRBV4-1, with TRBD1 matching 11 bases. Looked up from germline, CDR1 is MGHRA and CDR2 is YSYEKL. The CDR3 is made up of 17 amino acids. V was clipped by 1 base and J by 2 bases; unmatched bases: 4. As DNA, the CDR3 is TGCGCCAGCAGCCAAGGGACAGGGGGCGTAGCTGGAAACACCATATATTTT. Translating gives CASSQGTGGVAGNTIYF.

The chain links TRBV7-9 to TRBJ1-2; 7 nucleotides match TRBD1. Unmatched junction bases numbered 11, after V lost 6 bases and J lost 1 base. This CDR3 is built from 16 residues. Germline loops: CDR1 SEHNR, CDR2 FQNEAQ (reference sequence). The CDR3 sequence is CASRGPRQGFNYGYTF. The CDR3 coding sequence is TGTGCCAGCAGGGGCCCGAGACAGGGTTTTAACTATGGCTACACCTTC. The whole variable domain, filled in from reference TRBV7-9 and TRBJ1-2, reads DTGVSQNPRHKITKRGQNVTFRCDPISEHNRLYWYRQTLGQGPEFLTYFQNEAQLEKSRLLSDRFSAERPKGSFSTLEIQRTEQGDSAMYLCASRGPRQGFNYGYTFGSGTRLTVV.

The chain has TRBV5-4 and TRBJ1-2; the D is unclear. The CDR3 loop spans 16 amino acids. V was cut by 3 bases and J by 2 bases, with 17 bases left in between. CDR1 is SGHNT, CDR2 YYREEE, per germline (reference sequence). CDR3 sequence reads: CASSSPQLPGNYGYTF. The DNA of the CDR3 is TGTGCCAGCAGCTCCCCACAATTACCGGGAAACTATGGCTACACCTTC.

The sample holds a few counts of this clone. J is TRBJ1-6 and V is TRBV9, with D maybe TRBD1 (6 bases). V lost 8 bases to trimming and J lost 3 bases, with 15 bases between them. Germline CDR1 reads SGDLS; CDR2 reads YYNGEE. The CDR3 sequence is 15 residues long. CDR3 region: CASADGTHYNSPLHF. The DNA for the CDR3 is TGTGCCAGTGCCGACGGGACACACTATAATTCACCCCTCCACTTT.

V gene TRBV5-6 combines with J gene TRBJ1-2, with TRBD1 identical over 9 bases. The V segment lost 4 bases and the J segment 6 bases; nucleotides outside the gene matches: 10. CDR1 SGHDT and CDR2 YYEEEE come from the germline V gene. The CDR3 length is 15 residues. The CDR3 DNA reads as TGTGCCAGCAGCCGGGATGGGACAGGGAGGAATGGCTACACCTTC. Amino acid sequence: CASSRDGTGRNGYTF.

As to this clone: This may stem from a read error, because a much larger clone lies one nucleotide away. Other DNA sequences in the same sample also yield this CDR3. The CDR3 sequence is CASSGQGAYEQYF. Written as DNA, the CDR3 is TGTGCCAGCAGCGGGCAGGGGGCCTACGAGCAGTACTTC. The gene calls are TRBV9 and TRBJ2-7; 7 positions match TRBD1. Trimming removed 3 bases from V and 2 bases from J; junction bases left unmatched: 2. Germline V gene lookup returns CDR1 SGDLS and CDR2 YYNGEE. This CDR3 has 13 residues.

V is TRBV3-1 (or the pseudogene TRBV3-2) and J is TRBJ2-1, with 7 bases that match TRBD2. The CDR3 has 14 amino acids. The V segment lost 4 bases and the J segment 5 bases; nucleotides outside the gene matches: 5. The germline V gene encodes CDR1 LGHDT and CDR2 YNNKEL (reference sequence). The CDR3: CASSRGGGHNEQFF. The CDR3 nucleotides are TGTGCCAGCAGCCGGGGGGGTGGACACAATGAGCAGTTCTTC.

This clone appeared once. This chain links TRBV9 with TRBJ1-3, with no clear D. The CDR3 spans 13 residues. Trimming removed 3 bases from V and 2 bases from J, with 6 bases in between. CDR1 is SGDLS and CDR2 is YYNGEE in the germline V gene. The CDR3 protein is CASSAGTGNTIYF. CDR3 DNA: TGTGCCAGCAGCGCGGGTACTGGAAACACCATATATTTT.

The rearrangement links TRBV4-1 to TRBJ2-3; no firm D call. CDR3 size: 13 residues. V gave up 1 base and J gave up 6 bases, with 8 bases separating them. Per germline, CDR1 MGHRA and CDR2 YSYEKL. The CDR3 loop is CASSQADTDTQYF. The CDR3 bases are TGCGCCAGCAGCCAAGCCGACACGGATACGCAGTATTTT.

This chain joins TRBV5-1 and TRBJ1-1; D uncertain. Germline V gives CDR1 SGHRS, CDR2 YFSETQ. This CDR3 contains 14 residues. V shed 0 bases and J shed 5 bases, with 11 bases lying between them. CDR3 DNA sequence: TGCGCCAGCAGCTTGGAGAGCGGGAGGACTGAAGCTTTCTTT. Its translation: CASSLESGRTEAFF.

The chain combines TRBV6-5 with TRBJ1-5; D is ambiguous. The CDR3 length is 15 residues. Germline CDR1 and CDR2: MNHEY and SVGAGI. V lost 7 bases, J lost 0 bases, and 13 bases lay in between. The CDR3 spells CASNVDTVSNQPQHF. The CDR3 DNA sequence: TGTGCCAGCAACGTAGACACCGTTAGCAATCAGCCCCAGCATTTT.

In its sample, this clone was seen a few times. The chain is built from TRBV30 and TRBJ1-2; the D gene is possibly TRBD1 (5 bases). The CDR3 has 16 amino acids. Between the trimmed V and J ends, which lost 1 base and 8 bases, there was a span of 23 bases. CDR1 is GTSNPN, CDR2 SVGIG, per germline (reference sequence). CDR3 protein: CAWSAPGVGRFFGYTF. The CDR3 DNA reads TGTGCCTGGAGTGCGCCGGGGGTGGGCAGGTTCTTCGGCTACACCTTC.

The V gene is TRBV10-3, the J gene TRBJ1-1; perhaps TRBD1 as D (6 bases). Trimming removed 6 bases at V and 10 bases at J, with 18 bases between. The CDR3 length is 13 residues. Germline CDR1 reads ENHRY; CDR2 reads SYGVKD. CDR3 sequence (DNA): TGTGCCATCAGGGATATCAACAGGGAGAGAGCTTTCTTT. Translated: CAIRDINRERAFF.

The V gene is TRBV7-9, the J gene TRBJ2-3; D gene unclear. The CDR3 spans 15 residues. The V gene's germline CDR1 is SEHNR and CDR2 FQNEAQ (reference sequence). V was cut by 6 bases and J by 5 bases, with 18 bases left in between. In DNA form, the CDR3 reads TGTGCCAGCAGTCGTTCGCTGGAGTTGGTAGATACGCAGTATTTT. Translated: CASSRSLELVDTQYF.

The chain combines TRBV7-9 with TRBJ1-4; TRBD1 is a possible D gene (5 bases). Trimming cost V 5 bases and J 3 bases, with 10 bases left between them. Germline CDR1 is SEHNR and CDR2 is FQNEAQ (reference sequence). The CDR3 has 14 residues. CDR3: CASSTRVANEKLFF. CDR3 DNA sequence: TGTGCCAGCAGCACCAGGGTAGCTAATGAAAAACTGTTTTTT. The variable domain in full, completed from reference TRBV7-9 and TRBJ1-4, reads DTGVSQNPRHKITKRGQNVTFRCDPISEHNRLYWYRQTLGQGPEFLTYFQNEAQLEKSRLLSDRFSAERPKGSFSTLEIQRTEQGDSAMYLCASSTRVANEKLFFGSGTQLSVL.

The chain recombines TRBV4-1 with TRBJ2-7; D perhaps matches TRBD1 (5 bases). Trimming left V 5 bases short and J 12 bases short, with 14 bases between. Per the germline V gene, CDR1 is MGHRA and CDR2 is YSYEKL. The CDR3 consists of 11 residues. The CDR3 sequence: CASSEARATYF. DNA for the CDR3: TGCGCCAGCAGCGAGGCCAGGGCTACGTACTTC.

The chain carries TRBV6-4 and TRBJ2-3; 12 bases line up with TRBD2. Germline V gene data show CDR1 as MRHNA and CDR2 as SNTAGT. The CDR3 is 15 residues long. V was clipped by 5 bases and J by 4 bases; unmatched bases: 4. The CDR3 DNA sequence: TGTGCCAGCAGTTTGACTAGCGGGGGCGCAGATACGCAGTATTTT. Its protein is CASSLTSGGADTQYF.

In the case of this clone: This specimen includes other DNA sequences encoding the same CDR3. This sequence joins TRBV18 and TRBJ1-2, with 11 bases that match TRBD1. Trimming at V came to 1 base and at J to 6 bases, leaving 1 base not matched to a gene. Germline CDR1 and CDR2: KGHSH and LQKENI. The CDR3 covers 14 residues. The CDR3 sequence is CASSPRTGGDGYTF. CDR3 DNA sequence: TGTGCCAGCTCACCACGGACAGGGGGCGATGGCTACACCTTC.

The V gene is TRBV30, the J gene TRBJ1-1, with D unresolved. The CDR3 has 11 amino acids. Deletions cut 3 bases from V and 7 bases from J, with 9 bases between. Germline CDR1 is GTSNPN and CDR2 is SVGIG (reference sequence). The CDR3 loop is CAWSGGIEAFF. In DNA form, the CDR3 reads TGTGCCTGGAGCGGAGGGATTGAAGCTTTCTTT.